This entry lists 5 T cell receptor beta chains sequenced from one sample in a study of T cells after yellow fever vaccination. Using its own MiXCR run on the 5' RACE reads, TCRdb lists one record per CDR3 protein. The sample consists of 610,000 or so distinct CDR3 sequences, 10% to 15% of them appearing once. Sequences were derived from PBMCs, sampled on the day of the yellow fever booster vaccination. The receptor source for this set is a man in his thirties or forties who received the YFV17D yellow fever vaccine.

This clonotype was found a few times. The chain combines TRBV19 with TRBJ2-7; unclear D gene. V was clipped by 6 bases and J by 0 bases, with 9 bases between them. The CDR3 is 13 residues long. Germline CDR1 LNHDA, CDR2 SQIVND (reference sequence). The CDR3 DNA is TGTGCCAGTAGGGGTGAAAGCTCCTACGAGCAGTACTTC. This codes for CASRGESSYEQYF.

DNA for the CDR3: TGCGCCAGCAGCTTGGGTAGCGGGAGAGAGACCCAGTACTTC. This sequence encodes CASSLGSGRETQYF. The rearrangement uses TRBV5-1 and TRBJ2-5; 9 positions match TRBD2. Per germline, CDR1 SGHRS and CDR2 YFSETQ. The CDR3 has 14 residues. The ends lost 0 bases at V and 4 bases at J; junction bases unmatched: 1.

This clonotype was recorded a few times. For the CDR3, the DNA is TGTGCCAGCAGCTACCGGGACAGTGATAATTCACCCCTCCACTTT. This translates into CASSYRDSDNSPLHF. This rearrangement joins TRBV14 to TRBJ1-6, with TRBD1 identical over 7 bases. CDR1 is SGHDN and CDR2 is FVKESK in the germline V gene. The junction had 6 bases not matched to a gene; V was cut back by 5 bases and J by 5 bases. The CDR3 extends over 15 amino acids.

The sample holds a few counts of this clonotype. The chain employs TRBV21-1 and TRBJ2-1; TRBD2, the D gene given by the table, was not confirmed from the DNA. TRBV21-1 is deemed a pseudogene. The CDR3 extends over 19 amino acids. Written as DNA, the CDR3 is TGTGCCAGCAGCAAAAACCGGGAGGTTTCTTTAAGCTCCTACAATGAGCAGTTCTTC. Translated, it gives CASSKNREVSLSSYNEQFF.

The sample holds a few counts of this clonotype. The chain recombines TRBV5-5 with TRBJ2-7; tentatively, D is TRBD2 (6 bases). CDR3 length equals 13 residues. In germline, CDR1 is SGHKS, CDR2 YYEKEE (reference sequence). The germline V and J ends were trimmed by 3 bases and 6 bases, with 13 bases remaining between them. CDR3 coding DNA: TGTGCCAGCAGCTCCGGGGCCGGGGGCGAGCAGTACTTC. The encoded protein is CASSSGAGGEQYF.